A single sample is the source of the 17 T cell receptor beta chains below, sequenced in a study of CD8 T cells in ankylosing spondylitis (dated by TCRdb to the late 2010s). The library was made by 5' RACE. The sequencer was an Illumina HiSeq 2500. Using fastp at Q25 and MiXCR, TCRdb reprocessed the public reads and kept productive beta chains. All rows with the same CDR3 protein become a single entry with the most common DNA and genes. This sample comprises under 300,000 distinct CDR3 sequences, 18% of them detected only once. More than 25% of the sample rests with the top ten. Specimen: blood, either unsorted or a sorted T cell fraction (not recorded which). The source of these receptors is a male donor with ankylosing spondylitis or in good health (not recorded which).

This clonotype was picked up a small number of times. V usage is TRBV12-3 or TRBV12-4 and J usage is TRBJ2-2; 11 bases align to TRBD2. The CDR3 extends over 16 amino acids. V shed 4 bases and J 1 base; nucleotides not matched to a gene: 2. The CDR3, as DNA: TGTGCCAGCAGTTCAACTAGCGGGAGGAACACCGGGGAGCTGTTTTTT. It translates to CASSSTSGRNTGELFF.

V gene TRBV29-1 combines with J gene TRBJ2-5; D is perhaps TRBD2 (6 bases). The CDR3 is 16 residues long. V was pared by 3 bases and J by 2 bases, with 19 bases between. CDR1 and CDR2 (germline): SQVTM, ANQGSEA. CDR3 DNA sequence: TGCAGCGTTGACGGTGCTTGGAAGCGGGTGCAAGAGACCCAGTACTTC. It yields the protein CSVDGAWKRVQETQYF.

This clonotype was detected many times. The genes are TRBV29-1 and TRBJ2-2; no clear D. V was cut by 5 bases and J by 4 bases, with 14 bases left in between. The CDR3 is 14 amino acids. CDR1 is SQVTM and CDR2 is ANQGSEA in the germline V gene. The CDR3 DNA reads TGCAGCGTTACAGAAACAGACCTCACCGGGGAGCTGTTTTTT. This translates into CSVTETDLTGELFF.

This clonotype has more than one count but fewer than ten. This chain joins TRBV19 and TRBJ2-7; TRBD2 might be the D (5 bases). The CDR3 extends over 12 amino acids. V dropped 3 bases and J dropped 4 bases, with 7 bases sitting between them. The germline V gene encodes CDR1 LNHDA and CDR2 SQIVND (reference sequence). The CDR3 is CASSMGGYEQYF. The CDR3 DNA reads TGTGCCAGTAGTATGGGCGGGTACGAGCAGTACTTC.

This clonotype was recorded at least ten times. This rearrangement joins TRBV20-1 to TRBJ1-6, with D possibly TRBD1 on 6 matching bases. The germline V gene encodes CDR1 DFQATT and CDR2 SNEGSKA (reference sequence). The CDR3 contains 16 residues. V lost 0 bases and J lost 4, with 13 bases in between. The CDR3 DNA sequence: TGCAGTGCTAGAGATACAGGGTTCGGGTATAATTCACCCCTCCACTTT. This encodes CSARDTGFGYNSPLHF.

This clonotype occurred a few times. The chain employs TRBV6-1 and TRBJ1-1; a weak D match, TRBD1 (6 bases). This CDR3 region has 15 residues. V was trimmed by 5 bases and J by 2 bases, leaving 15 bases between them. CDR1 is MNHNS and CDR2 is SASEGT in the germline V gene. The CDR3 protein is CASSPRTVVNTEAFF. In DNA, the CDR3 is TGTGCCAGCAGTCCTCGGACAGTTGTCAACACTGAAGCTTTCTTT.

The V call is TRBV6-5, the J call TRBJ1-1, with D perhaps matching TRBD1 (5 bases). CDR3 length equals 15 residues. Trimming shortened V by 0 bases and J by 1 base, and 9 bases separated the two germline ends. Germline CDR1 MNHEY, CDR2 SVGAGI. This CDR3 is CASSYSGGWNTEAFF. The CDR3 DNA is TGTGCCAGCAGTTACTCGGGGGGGTGGAACACTGAAGCTTTCTTT.

This sequence joins TRBV4-1 and TRBJ2-2; 9 bases fit TRBD2. Per the germline V gene, CDR1 is MGHRA and CDR2 is YSYEKL. The CDR3 is 17 residues long. With 2 bases clipped from V and 5 bases from J, the junction kept 9 bases outside the gene matches. CDR3 sequence: CASSQTTWTSETGELFF. CDR3 coding DNA: TGCGCCAGCAGCCAAACCACTTGGACTAGCGAGACCGGGGAGCTGTTTTTT.

Only a few counts were recorded for this clonotype. The rearrangement joins TRBV5-6 to TRBJ1-1; D is unclear. The CDR3 extends over 12 amino acids. The V end lost 2 bases, the J end lost 7 bases, and 9 bases lay between the germline ends. Germline V CDR1 and CDR2: SGHDT, YYEEEE. CDR3 loop: CASSLVRGEAFF. For the CDR3, the DNA is TGTGCCAGCAGCTTAGTTCGGGGTGAAGCTTTCTTT. Filled out from reference TRBV5-6 and TRBJ1-1, the complete variable domain reads DAGVTQSPTHLIKTRGQQVTLRCSPKSGHDTVSWYQQALGQGPQFIFQYYEEEERQRGNFPDRFSGHQFPNYSSELNVNALLLGDSALYLCASSLVRGEAFFGQGTRLTVV.

V usage is TRBV6-1 and J usage is TRBJ2-7; D perhaps matches TRBD1 (6 bases). The CDR3 sequence is 15 residues long. Germline V gives CDR1 MNHNS, CDR2 SASEGT. The ends were cut back, 3 bases at V and 4 bases at J, with 16 bases in the middle. CDR3 nucleotides: TGTGCCAGCAGTGAGCGGACAGACGGGGCATACGAGCAGTACTTC. It codes for CASSERTDGAYEQYF.

This chain connects TRBV3-1 to TRBJ2-3, with TRBD1 matching over 7 bases. In germline, CDR1 is LGHDT, CDR2 YNNKEL (reference sequence). The CDR3 contains 16 residues. With 3 bases clipped from V and 3 bases from J, the junction kept 9 bases outside the gene matches. As DNA, the CDR3 is TGTGCCAGCAGCCAGACTACCGGGACAGTAACAGATACGCAGTATTTT. This codes for CASSQTTGTVTDTQYF.

Concerning this clonotype itself: A much larger clone is a single base away; this may be a read error. V and J are TRBV4-1 and TRBJ1-1, with a tentative D call TRBD1 (5 bases). Per the germline V gene, CDR1 is MGHRA and CDR2 is YSYEKL. This CDR3 comprises 14 residues. The CDR3 is CASSQDWGNTEALF. The CDR3, as DNA: TGCGCCAGCAGCCAAGATTGGGGGAACACTGAAGCTTTGTTT.

The gene calls are TRBV24-1 and TRBJ2-2, with 7 bases fitting TRBD2. Per the germline V gene, CDR1 is KGHDR and CDR2 is SFDVKD. V dropped 10 bases and J dropped 2; count of bases not matched to a gene: 6. The CDR3 consists of 14 residues. The DNA for the CDR3 is TGTGCCACGAGGACTAGTAGTAACACCGGGGAGCTGTTTTTT. Translated, it gives CATRTSSNTGELFF.

The J gene is TRBJ2-7, the V gene TRBV20-1; possible D gene TRBD1, 5 bases. Deletions cut 0 bases from V and 3 bases from J, with 6 bases between. CDR3 length: 12 residues. CDR1 is DFQATT and CDR2 is SNEGSKA in the germline V gene (reference sequence). The CDR3 is CSARDQGYEQYF. The CDR3 DNA is TGCAGTGCTAGAGATCAGGGCTACGAGCAGTACTTC.

The V gene is TRBV3-1, the J gene TRBJ2-1, with D possibly TRBD2 on 5 matching bases. Trimming shortened V by 2 bases and J by 10 bases, and 12 bases separated the two germline ends. This CDR3 spans 13 amino acids. The germline CDR1 and CDR2 sequences are LGHDT and YNNKEL (reference sequence). The CDR3 DNA follows: TGTGCCAGCAGCCAATCCCGCGGGTGGGAGCAGTTCTTC. It is translated as CASSQSRGWEQFF.

The rearrangement joins TRBV11-2 to TRBJ2-7, with D uncertain. Looked up from germline, CDR1 is SGHAT and CDR2 is FQNNGV. Trimming cost V 5 bases and J 2 bases, with 16 bases left between them. The CDR3 covers 15 residues. The CDR3 DNA is TGTGCCAGCAGCAACTTGTTATTCGGTGCCTACGAGCAGTACTTC. Encoded protein: CASSNLLFGAYEQYF.

The chain is built from TRBV6-1 and TRBJ2-1; D might be TRBD2 (6 bases). Germline loops: CDR1 MNHNS, CDR2 SASEGT. The CDR3 has 15 amino acids. Trimming left V 6 bases short and J 5 bases short, with 17 bases between. CDR3 in DNA: TGTGCCAGCAGCCCGGGTAGCGGCCTGGACAATGAGCAGTTCTTC. It encodes CASSPGSGLDNEQFF.